This T cell receptor (beta chain) was documented in a study of CD8+ T cells in alopecia areata. CD4+ cells belonging to five or six patients, who were in the biomarker study, were further sorted into CD25+CD127- cells. Trimming shortened V by 6 bases and J by 2 bases, and 12 bases separated the two germline ends. The CDR3 runs 14 residues. Germline V CDR1 and CDR2: SGHTA, FQGNSA. This clone turned up a few times. Extracted RNA was reverse transcribed into cDNA, the sequencing template. The table came from immunoSEQ multiplex PCR; TCRdb's copy has only in-frame clones and leaves some out. The sample consists of 37,000 or so clones, under 65% of them appearing once.

The TCR originated in a human donor with alopecia areata. The J gene is TRBJ2-3, the V gene TRBV7-2; D may be TRBD2 (6 bases). Sample: CD4+ Tregs sorted from blood. The CDR3 DNA reads as TGTGCCAGCAGAACGGGACTCCCCACAGATACGCAGTATTTT. Translated, it gives CASRTGLPTDTQYF.